What follows are 15 T cell receptor beta chains derived from one specimen sequenced in a study of T cells in Graves' hyperthyroidism and ophthalmopathy. Amplification targeted TCR beta CDR3 regions from RNA transcripts. RT-PCR in the first round (using the HTBI primer set) targeted the TCR CDR3. Via MiXCR, TCRdb re-called the multiplex PCR reads, giving one row per CDR3 protein. The sample lists 650,000 to 750,000 distinct CDR3 sequences, 14% occurring once. Sequencing input: blood. Source of these receptors: a woman aged 18-29 years with Graves' hyperthyroidism.

The rearrangement uses TRBV12-3 or TRBV12-4 and TRBJ2-1, with D perhaps TRBD1 or TRBD2 (5 bases each). CDR3 length equals 12 residues. Trimming stripped 5 bases from V and 15 bases from J, with 17 bases between. CDR3 coding DNA: TGTGCCAGCAGTCATCGCTTGGGGGACGCGTTCTTC. This gives the protein CASSHRLGDAFF.

This clonotype was detected a few times. The genes are TRBV7-9 and TRBJ2-7; the D gene is possibly TRBD1 (6 bases). Germline V lookup: CDR1 SEHNR, CDR2 FQNEAQ (reference sequence). Trimming shortened V by 5 bases and J by 6 bases, and 17 bases separated the two germline ends. The CDR3 covers 14 residues. In nucleotides, the CDR3 is TGTGCCAGCAGCCAGGGGTGGGAGAAGCGCGAGCAGTACTTC. This translates into CASSQGWEKREQYF.

The V call is TRBV3-1, the J call TRBJ1-1, with D possibly matching TRBD1 (6 bases). Germline V lookup: CDR1 LGHDT, CDR2 YNNKEL (reference sequence). V was cut by 4 bases and J by 1 base, with 16 bases left in between. This CDR3 has 16 amino acids. CDR3 residues: CASSPPLQTGNTEAFF. The CDR3 DNA is TGTGCCAGCAGCCCGCCCCTCCAGACAGGGAACACTGAAGCTTTCTTT.

This clonotype was seen a few times. The V call is TRBV5-8, the J call TRBJ2-7; unclear D gene. From germline, CDR1 is SGHTS and CDR2 YDEGEE. The germline V and J ends were trimmed by 2 bases and 7 bases, with 10 bases remaining between them. The CDR3 is made up of 12 amino acids. The CDR3 loop reads CASSFRSWEQYF. The DNA for the CDR3 is TGTGCCAGCAGCTTCAGGAGTTGGGAGCAGTACTTC.

This clonotype was seen at least ten times. J is TRBJ2-7 and V is TRBV27; 8 bases line up with TRBD2. The CDR3 is made up of 14 amino acids. Looked up from germline, CDR1 is MNHEY and CDR2 is SMNVEV (reference sequence). V lost 6 bases and J lost 6; bases outside the gene matches: 10. As DNA, the CDR3 is TGTGCCAGCAGGTCCCCGGGAGGGCCTCGCGAGCAGTACTTC. Amino acid sequence: CASRSPGGPREQYF.

The chain uses TRBV7-7 and TRBJ2-2; D may be TRBD2 (5 bases). Germline CDR1 SSHAT, CDR2 FNYEAQ (reference sequence). The CDR3 consists of 15 residues. CDR3 sequence: CATRRTETNTGELFF. The CDR3 DNA reads TGTGCTACCCGGAGGACCGAAACGAACACCGGGGAGCTGTTTTTT.

The table lists this clonotype with a few counts. The gene calls are TRBV29-1 and TRBJ2-6; TRBD1 might be the D (5 bases). V lost 4 bases, J lost 0 bases, and 13 bases lay in between. Germline V gene lookup returns CDR1 SQVTM and CDR2 ANQGSEA. CDR3 length: 16 residues. CDR3 sequence: CSVGGRSHSGANVLTF. CDR3 nucleotides: TGCAGCGTTGGGGGCCGCTCTCACTCTGGGGCCAACGTCCTGACTTTC.

This clonotype was found many times. V gene TRBV7-2 combines with J gene TRBJ1-1, with D unresolved. Germline V gene data show CDR1 as SGHTA and CDR2 as FQGNSA. The CDR3 totals 15 residues. Trimming pared 4 bases from V and 5 bases from J, leaving 17 bases between. The CDR3 sequence is CASSSQPGTGTEAFF. CDR3 in DNA: TGTGCCAGCAGCTCACAACCGGGAACGGGGACTGAAGCTTTCTTT.

This clonotype was seen ten or more times. The chain links TRBV30 to TRBJ2-1, with 12 bases aligning to TRBD2. Trimming cost V 5 bases and J 6 bases; bases outside gene matches: 8. The germline V gene has CDR1 GTSNPN and CDR2 SVGIG (reference sequence). The CDR3 is made up of 15 amino acids. The CDR3 loop is CAWATGLAGSNEQFF. CDR3 nucleotides: TGTGCCTGGGCGACGGGACTAGCGGGTAGCAATGAGCAGTTCTTC.

The chain links TRBV20-1 to TRBJ1-4; 11 bases align to TRBD1. This CDR3 has 19 residues. The germline V gene has CDR1 DFQATT and CDR2 SNEGSKA (reference sequence). The V and J ends lost 2 bases and 4 bases, in that order; junction bases with no gene match: 15. CDR3 coding DNA: TGCAGTGCTAGACGAGGACAGGGGGCGACCCCTTGGATTAATGAAAAACTGTTTTTT. This gives the protein CSARRGQGATPWINEKLFF.

This clonotype was observed a few times. The chain carries TRBV4-3 and TRBJ2-7; D is perhaps TRBD1 or TRBD2 (5 bases each). The CDR3 runs 14 residues. CDR1 LGHNA and CDR2 YSLEER come from the germline V gene. Trimming shortened V by 4 bases and J by 6 bases, and 16 bases separated the two germline ends. The DNA for the CDR3 is TGCGCCAGCAGCCCCGGGACCCTCTCTGCCGAGCAGTACTTC. Its translation is CASSPGTLSAEQYF.

V usage is TRBV24-1 and J usage is TRBJ1-1, with TRBD1 as a possible D gene (5 bases). The germline V gene encodes CDR1 KGHDR and CDR2 SFDVKD. This CDR3 spans 14 amino acids. Between the trimmed V and J ends, which lost 3 bases and 7 bases, there was a span of 14 bases. CDR3 sequence reads: CATSDPRQPYEAFF. As DNA, the CDR3 is TGTGCCACCAGTGATCCCCGACAGCCTTATGAAGCTTTCTTT.

In its sample, this clonotype was seen a few times. The chain joins TRBV29-1 to TRBJ2-1, with 7 bases aligning to TRBD1. In germline, CDR1 is SQVTM, CDR2 ANQGSEA. V lost 5 bases, J lost 8 bases, and 6 bases stayed unmatched. CDR3 length: 12 amino acids. CDR3 protein: CSVRGGPYEQFF. CDR3 sequence (DNA): TGCAGCGTTAGAGGGGGCCCGTATGAGCAGTTCTTC.

This clonotype appeared many times. The V call is TRBV30, the J call TRBJ2-7, with TRBD2 identical over 7 bases. The germline CDR1 and CDR2 sequences are GTSNPN and SVGIG (reference sequence). The junction had 5 bases not matched to a gene; V was cut back by 0 bases and J by 0 bases. The CDR3 spans 15 residues. The CDR3 loop reads CAWSVGASGSYEQYF. CDR3 nucleotides: TGTGCCTGGAGTGTCGGGGCTAGCGGCTCCTACGAGCAGTACTTC.

This clonotype turned up a few times. The rearrangement uses TRBV7-9 and TRBJ2-1, with 7 bases aligning to TRBD1. Germline CDR1 SEHNR, CDR2 FQNEAQ (reference sequence). The CDR3 is 16 residues long. Unmatched junction bases numbered 15, after V lost 5 bases and J lost 8 bases. The CDR3 region is CASSPRTGPIIYEQFF. In nucleotides, the CDR3 is TGTGCCAGCAGCCCCAGGACAGGTCCGATCATATATGAGCAGTTCTTC. The full variable domain, in which reference TRBV7-9 and TRBJ2-1 provide the parts outside the CDR3, is DTGVSQNPRHKITKRGQNVTFRCDPISEHNRLYWYRQTLGQGPEFLTYFQNEAQLEKSRLLSDRFSAERPKGSFSTLEIQRTEQGDSAMYLCASSPRTGPIIYEQFFGPGTRLTVL.